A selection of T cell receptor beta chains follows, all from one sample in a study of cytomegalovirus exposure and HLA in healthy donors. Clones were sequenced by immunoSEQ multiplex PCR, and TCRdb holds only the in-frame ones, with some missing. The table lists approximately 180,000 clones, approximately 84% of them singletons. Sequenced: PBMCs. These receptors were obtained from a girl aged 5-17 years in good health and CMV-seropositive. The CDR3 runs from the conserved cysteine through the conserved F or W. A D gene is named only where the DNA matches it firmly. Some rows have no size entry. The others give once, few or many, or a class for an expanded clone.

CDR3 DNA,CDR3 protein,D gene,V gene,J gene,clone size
TGTGCCAGCAGGACGCGGACAGGAGAATCACCCCTCCACTTT,CASRTRTGESPLHF,TRBD1,TRBV27,TRBJ1-6,once
TGTGCCAGCTCACCGACAGGAGAAAACTATGGCTACACCTTC,CASSPTGENYGYTF,NA,TRBV18,TRBJ1-2,once
TGTGCCAGCAGCCCGGGAGATTATAATTCACCCCTCCACTTT,CASSPGDYNSPLHF,NA,TRBV7-9,TRBJ1-6,NA
TGTGCCAGCAGTCCCGGGAACTATGGCTACACCTTC,CASSPGNYGYTF,NA,TRBV27,TRBJ1-2,NA
TGCAGCGCAGTCGGGGAAAAGAACACTGAAGCTTTCTTT,CSAVGEKNTEAFF,NA,TRBV29-1,TRBJ1-1,NA
TGTGCCAGCTGTTTGTCGCAGGGTTTGTACGAGCAGTACTTC,CASCLSQGLYEQYF,NA,TRBV5-6,TRBJ2-7,NA
TGCGCCAGCAGCCAAGTCGTCCGGACATCCGTAGTTAACTATGGCTACACCTTC,CASSQVVRTSVVNYGYTF,NA,TRBV4-1,TRBJ1-2,NA
TGTGCCGGCAGCGTTTCACAGGGGGCGCACGGCTACACCTTC,CAGSVSQGAHGYTF,TRBD1,TRBV9,TRBJ1-2,NA
TGCGCCAGCAGTTACGGGACAGGGAGGGACGGGGAGCTGTTTTTT,CASSYGTGRDGELFF,TRBD1,TRBV4-1,TRBJ2-2,NA
TGTGCCAGCAGCCCCGGACTGGACTATGGCTACACCTTC,CASSPGLDYGYTF,NA,TRBV14,TRBJ1-2,NA
TGTGCCAGCAGTTCCGGGGGGAGCAATCAGCCCCAGCATTTT,CASSSGGSNQPQHF,NA,TRBV28,TRBJ1-5,NA
TGTGCCAGCAGCCCCGGGGGAGGCAGCACTGAAGCTTTCTTT,CASSPGGGSTEAFF,NA,TRBV5-6,TRBJ1-1,NA
TGTGCCAGCAGCCAAGGACTAGGGTTGGGAAACACCATATATTTT,CASSQGLGLGNTIYF,NA,TRBV4-2,TRBJ1-3,NA
TGTGCCAGCAGCCAAGAGAGCGGGAATAACTTCTGGCTCGACACTGAAGCTTTCTTT,CASSQESGNNFWLDTEAFF,NA,TRBV4-2,TRBJ1-1,NA
TGTGCCAGCAGCTTATGGCAGTTGAACACTGAAGCTTTCTTT,CASSLWQLNTEAFF,NA,TRBV13,TRBJ1-1,NA
TGTGCCAGCTCACCAGAGGGTTACACTGAAGCTTTCTTT,CASSPEGYTEAFF,NA,TRBV18,TRBJ1-1,NA
TGTGCCACCAGCGGGGTGACTAGCGGGGTGTACTCATTCACAGATACGCAGTATTTT,CATSGVTSGVYSFTDTQYF,TRBD2,TRBV15,TRBJ2-3,NA
TGTGCCAGCAGTTTTAGCGGGGGGGCTGGAGAGACCCAGTACTTC,CASSFSGGAGETQYF,TRBD2,TRBV2,TRBJ2-5,NA
TGTGCCAGCAGTGAAGGACAGGGGTGGGAGACCCAGTACTTC,CASSEGQGWETQYF,TRBD1,TRBV6-1,TRBJ2-5,few
TGTGCCAGCAGTTGGCGAGGCTCTGGGGCCAACGTCCTGACTTTC,CASSWRGSGANVLTF,NA,TRBV6-6,TRBJ2-6,NA
TGTGCCAGCAGCAAAAGACCGGGACAGAGCTACGAGCAGTACTTC,CASSKRPGQSYEQYF,TRBD1,TRBV7-6,TRBJ2-7,NA
TGTGCCAGCAGTGACGGCCCAGGGGTCGGTAACTATGGCTACACCTTC,CASSDGPGVGNYGYTF,NA,TRBV6-4,TRBJ1-2,NA
TGCGCCAGCAGCCAAGATACTTCTTGGGGCTACACTGAAGCTTTCTTT,CASSQDTSWGYTEAFF,NA,TRBV4-1,TRBJ1-1,NA
TGTGCCAGCAGCCAAGAACGGGGATCTCGCGAGCAGTACTTC,CASSQERGSREQYF,NA,TRBV4-2,TRBJ2-7,NA